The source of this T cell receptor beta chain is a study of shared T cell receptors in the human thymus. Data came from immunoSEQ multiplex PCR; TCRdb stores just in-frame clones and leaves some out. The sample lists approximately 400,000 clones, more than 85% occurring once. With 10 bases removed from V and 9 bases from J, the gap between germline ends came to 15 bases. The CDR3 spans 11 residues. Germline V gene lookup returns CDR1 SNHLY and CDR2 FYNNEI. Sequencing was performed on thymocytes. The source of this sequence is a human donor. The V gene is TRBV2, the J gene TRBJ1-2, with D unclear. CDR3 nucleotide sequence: TGTGCCAAAATACGGGCCATGAGCTACACCTTC. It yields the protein CAKIRAMSYTF.